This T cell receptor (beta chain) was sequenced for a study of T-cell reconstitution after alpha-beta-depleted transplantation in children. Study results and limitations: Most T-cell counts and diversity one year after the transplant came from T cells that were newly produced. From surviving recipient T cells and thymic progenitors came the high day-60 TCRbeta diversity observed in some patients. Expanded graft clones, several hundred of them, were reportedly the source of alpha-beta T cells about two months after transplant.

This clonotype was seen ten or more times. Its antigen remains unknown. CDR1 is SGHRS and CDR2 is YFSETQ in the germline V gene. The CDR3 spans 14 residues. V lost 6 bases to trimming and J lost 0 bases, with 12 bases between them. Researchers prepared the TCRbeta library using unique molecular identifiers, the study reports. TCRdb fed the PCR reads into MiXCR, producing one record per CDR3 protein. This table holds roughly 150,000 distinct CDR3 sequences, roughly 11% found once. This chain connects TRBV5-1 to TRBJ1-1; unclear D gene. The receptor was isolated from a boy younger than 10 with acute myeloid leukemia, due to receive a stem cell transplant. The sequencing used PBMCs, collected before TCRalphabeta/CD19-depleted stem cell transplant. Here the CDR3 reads CASNPNSLNTEAFF. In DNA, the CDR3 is TGCGCCAGCAACCCCAACAGCCTGAACACTGAAGCTTTCTTT.